These T cell receptor beta chains were read from a single sample in a study of blood T cell repertoires in COVID-19. Assay used: immunoSEQ multiplex PCR; TCRdb lists only in-frame clones, some missing. Of 150,000 to 200,000 clones listed, about 81% were seen once; the top ten hold 10% to 15%. The sequenced sample was peripheral blood. The receptors were gathered from an elderly woman with COVID-19, enrolled during active disease. The CDR3 runs from the conserved cysteine through the conserved F or W. D genes are given only for firm matches. Where a row states a size, it is once, few, many or the class of an expanded clone; other rows omit it.

TRBJ2-1	TRBD2	17	TRBV19	.	CASSIPNPLGLANEQFF	TGTGCCAGTAGTATCCCTAACCCCCTCGGACTAGCGAATGAGCAGTTCTTC
TRBJ1-1	.	11	TRBV19	.	CASRTLREAFF	TGTGCCAGTAGGACACTCCGTGAAGCTTTCTTT
TRBJ2-6	.	16	TRBV7-6	few	CASSSDRNSGANVLTF	TGTGCCAGCAGCTCGGACAGAAACTCTGGGGCCAACGTCCTGACTTTC
TRBJ1-4	.	16	TRBV28	.	CASSLTGEGSNEKLFF	TGTGCCAGCAGTTTAACCGGGGAAGGCTCTAATGAAAAACTGTTTTTT
TRBJ2-1	TRBD2	19	TRBV19	.	CASKPGLAGEGGFYNEQFF	TGTGCCAGTAAGCCGGGACTAGCGGGAGAGGGAGGGTTCTACAATGAGCAGTTCTTC
TRBJ2-5	.	14	TRBV7-9	.	CASSLVQYQETQYF	TGTGCCAGCAGCTTAGTACAGTACCAAGAGACCCAGTACTTC
TRBJ1-3	TRBD1	16	TRBV5-1	.	CASSPGTGGSGNTIYF	TGCGCCAGCAGCCCCGGGACAGGGGGTTCTGGAAACACCATATATTTT
TRBJ2-7	TRBD2	18	TRBV6-4	few	CASSDSTSGGLLSYEQYF	TGTGCCAGCAGTGACTCGACTAGCGGGGGCCTTTTATCCTACGAGCAGTACTTC
TRBJ1-2	.	15	TRBV3-1/TRBV3-2	.	CASSQVGGRAYGYTF	TGTGCCAGCAGCCAAGTAGGGGGAAGGGCCTATGGCTACACCTTC
TRBJ1-1	.	14	TRBV27	.	CASLHAIGGTEAFF	TGTGCCAGTCTTCACGCCATCGGGGGGACTGAAGCTTTCTTT
TRBJ1-1	.	14	TRBV5-1	.	CASSLTGIGTEAFF	TGCGCCAGCAGCTTGACAGGGATTGGGACTGAAGCTTTCTTT
TRBJ1-1	.	13	TRBV7-8	.	CASSFGGYPEAFF	TGTGCCAGCAGCTTCGGGGGTTATCCTGAAGCTTTCTTT
TRBJ1-1	TRBD1	14	TRBV7-2	.	CASSLEWTGTEAFF	TGTGCCAGCAGCTTAGAATGGACAGGGACTGAAGCTTTCTTT
TRBJ1-6	TRBD1	15	TRBV2	medium-sized	CASSAQGVRGSPLHF	TGTGCCAGCAGCGCTCAGGGGGTTAGAGGTTCACCCCTCCACTTT
TRBJ2-2	TRBD1	14	TRBV7-6	.	CASRLTGGNGELFF	TGTGCCAGCAGGTTGACAGGGGGCAACGGGGAGCTGTTTTTT
TRBJ2-1	.	17	TRBV21-1	.	CASSKVGGATPPVGQFF	TGTGCCAGCAGCAAAGTAGGGGGTGCGACTCCTCCTGTGGGGCAGTTCTTC
TRBJ1-2	.	13	TRBV28	.	CASREGGNYGYTF	TGTGCCAGCAGGGAGGGGGGGAACTATGGCTACACCTTC
TRBJ2-3	TRBD2	16	TRBV5-4	few	CASSLPASGRTDTQYF	TGTGCCAGCAGCTTGCCGGCTAGCGGTCGCACAGATACGCAGTATTTT
TRBJ2-7	TRBD1	20	TRBV2	.	CASSDGPHVGRDRSSYEQYF	TGTGCCAGCAGTGATGGTCCTCACGTGGGTCGGGACAGGAGCTCCTACGAGCAGTACTTC
TRBJ1-2	TRBD1	15	TRBV7-9	.	CASSPDREPLEGYTF	TGTGCCAGCAGCCCGGACAGGGAGCCGTTGGAGGGCTACACCTTC
TRBJ2-1	TRBD2	16	TRBV5-1	.	CASSFSGGISYNEQFF	TGCGCCAGCAGCTTTAGCGGGGGGATTTCCTACAATGAGCAGTTCTTC
TRBJ1-2	.	14	TRBV19	.	CASSIVGGGYGYTF	TGTGCCAGTAGTATAGTCGGGGGAGGCTATGGCTACACCTTC
TRBJ2-7	TRBD1	15	TRBV5-5	.	CASSTAGTGIYEQYF	TGTGCCAGCAGCACCGCCGGGACAGGTATTTACGAGCAGTACTTC
TRBJ2-5	.	10	TRBV27	.	CARLQETQYF	TGTGCCAGACTCCAAGAGACCCAGTACTTC
TRBJ2-3	TRBD2	14	TRBV6-4	.	CASSTSGGLDTQYF	TGTGCCAGCAGTACTAGCGGGGGATTAGATACGCAGTATTTT
TRBJ1-5	.	14	TRBV19	.	CASSMRQTNQPQHF	TGTGCCAGTAGTATGAGACAGACTAATCAGCCCCAGCATTTT
TRBJ2-5	.	15	TRBV5-4	.	CASSLDAGARGTQYF	TGTGCCAGCAGCTTGGACGCGGGGGCCCGGGGGACCCAGTACTTC
TRBJ2-3	.	12	TRBV24-1	.	CATRGLGDTQYF	TGTGCCACCAGGGGCCTTGGAGATACGCAGTATTTT
TRBJ2-4	TRBD2	19	TRBV4-1	.	CASSQDELAGALAKNIQYF	TGCGCCAGCAGCCAAGACGAGCTAGCGGGAGCCCTAGCCAAAAACATTCAGTACTTC
TRBJ2-3	.	13	TRBV11-3	.	CASSASGTDTQYF	TGTGCCAGCAGCGCTAGCGGCACAGATACGCAGTATTTT
TRBJ1-3	TRBD1	16	TRBV5-4	.	CASSFGTDRSGNTIYF	TGTGCCAGCAGCTTTGGGACAGATCGCTCTGGAAACACCATATATTTT
TRBJ2-5	TRBD1	15	TRBV2	.	CASRPQGARIQTQYF	TGTGCCAGCAGACCACAGGGGGCGCGAATTCAGACCCAGTACTTC
TRBJ2-6	TRBD1	16	TRBV27	few	CASSRDRGPGANVLTF	TGTGCCAGCAGCCGGGACAGGGGCCCCGGGGCCAACGTCCTGACTTTC
TRBJ1-6	.	13	TRBV12-3/TRBV12-4	.	CASSSPGNSPLHF	TGTGCCAGCAGCTCCCCAGGGAATTCACCCCTCCACTTT
TRBJ2-7	TRBD2	15	TRBV28	.	CASRKRVAGGYEQYF	TGTGCCAGCCGGAAAAGGGTAGCGGGGGGCTACGAGCAGTACTTC